This paragraph covers one T cell receptor beta chain sequence. The data were obtained in a study of patients and donors after allogeneic stem cell transplantation. Trimming stripped 2 bases from V and 6 bases from J, with 1 base between. Germline lookup yields CDR1 MGHDK and CDR2 SYGVNS. The CDR3 extends over 10 amino acids. One entry per CDR3 protein results from TCRdb running MiXCR on the RT-PCR reads. The sample consists of 70,000 to 85,000 distinct CDR3 sequences, about a quarter of them appearing once. The clonotype comes from a human donor who was either an allogeneic HSCT recipient or a stem cell or donor lymphocyte infusion donor (not recorded which). It is not recorded whose cells these are; they may come from a transplant donor. Specimen: blood, either unsorted or a sorted T cell fraction (not recorded which). The V and J genes are TRBV25-1 and TRBJ1-2, with D unresolved. This chain's CDR3 is CASSEDGYTF. In nucleotides, the CDR3 is TGTGCCAGCAGTGAAGATGGCTACACCTTC.